This T cell receptor (beta chain) is drawn from a study of CD8 T cells in Susac syndrome. Random-hexamer reverse transcription was applied to about 0.45 to 1 ug RNA. TCRdb redid the calling of the immunoSEQ multiplex PCR reads with MiXCR, one entry per CDR3 protein. Of about 190,000 distinct CDR3 sequences listed, 85% to 95% are singletons. Germline CDR1 reads SGHRS; CDR2 reads YFSETQ. The CDR3 sequence is 15 residues long. The junction had 7 bases not matched to a gene; V was cut back by 2 bases and J by 4 bases. The sequence was obtained from a human donor in good health. The genes are TRBV5-1 and TRBJ2-3; the match to TRBD1 covers 7 bases. Sequencing was carried out using CD4+ T cells from PBMCs. The CDR3 loop reads CASSLYGQAPDTQYF. The CDR3 DNA follows: TGCGCCAGCAGCTTATACGGACAGGCCCCAGATACGCAGTATTTT.